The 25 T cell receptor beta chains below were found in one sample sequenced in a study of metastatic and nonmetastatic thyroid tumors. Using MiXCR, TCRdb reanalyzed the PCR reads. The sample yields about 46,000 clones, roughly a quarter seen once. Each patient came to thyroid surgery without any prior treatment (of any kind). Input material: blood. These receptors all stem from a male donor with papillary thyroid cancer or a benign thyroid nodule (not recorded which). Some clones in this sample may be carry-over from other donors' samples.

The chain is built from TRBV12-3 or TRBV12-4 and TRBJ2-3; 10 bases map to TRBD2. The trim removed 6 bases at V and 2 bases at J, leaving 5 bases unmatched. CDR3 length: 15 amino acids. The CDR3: CASRWTSGNTDTQYF. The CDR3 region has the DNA TGTGCCAGCAGGTGGACTAGCGGAAACACAGATACGCAGTATTTT.

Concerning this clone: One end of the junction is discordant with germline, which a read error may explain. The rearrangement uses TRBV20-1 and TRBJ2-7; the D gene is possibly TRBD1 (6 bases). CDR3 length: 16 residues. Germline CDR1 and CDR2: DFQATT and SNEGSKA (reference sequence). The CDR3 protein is CSAWITGSSSSYEHYF. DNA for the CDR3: TGCAGTGCTTGGATTACAGGGTCTTCTAGCTCCTACGAGCATTACTTC.

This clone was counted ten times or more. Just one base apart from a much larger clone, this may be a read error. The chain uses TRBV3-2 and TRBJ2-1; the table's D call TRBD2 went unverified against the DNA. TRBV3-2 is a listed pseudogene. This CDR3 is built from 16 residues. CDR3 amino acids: CAGSRRTSGRLNEQFF. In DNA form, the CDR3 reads TGTGCCGGCAGCCGCCGGACTAGCGGGAGGCTCAATGAGCAGTTCTTC.

The CDR3 protein is CASSLSTDYNSPLHF. The DNA for the CDR3 is TGTGCCAGCAGCTTATCTACAGACTATAATTCACCCCTCCACTTT. The rearrangement links TRBV7-6 to TRBJ1-6, with D unresolved. Trimming removed 2 bases at V and 3 bases at J, with 8 bases between. This CDR3 contains 15 residues. CDR1 SGHVS and CDR2 FNYEAQ come from the germline V gene. Together with reference TRBV7-6 and TRBJ1-6, the CDR3 gives the full variable domain: GAGVSQSPRYKVTKRGQDVALRCDPISGHVSLYWYRQALGQGPEFLTYFNYEAQQDKSGLPNDRFSAERPEGSISTLTIQRTEQRDSAMYRCASSLSTDYNSPLHFGNGTRLTVT.

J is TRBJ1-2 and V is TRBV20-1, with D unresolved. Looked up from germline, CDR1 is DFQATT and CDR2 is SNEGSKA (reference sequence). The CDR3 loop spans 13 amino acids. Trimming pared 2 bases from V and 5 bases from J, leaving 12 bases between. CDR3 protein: CSARTLECYGYTF. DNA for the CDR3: TGCAGTGCTAGAACATTAGAGTGTTATGGCTACACCTTC.

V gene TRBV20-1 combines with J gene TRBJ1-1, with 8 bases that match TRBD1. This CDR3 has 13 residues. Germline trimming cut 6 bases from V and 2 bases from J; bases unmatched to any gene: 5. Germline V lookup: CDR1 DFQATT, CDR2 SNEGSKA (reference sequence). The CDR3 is CSAGQGGNTEAFF. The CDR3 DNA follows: TGCAGTGCCGGACAGGGAGGCAACACTGAAGCTTTCTTT.

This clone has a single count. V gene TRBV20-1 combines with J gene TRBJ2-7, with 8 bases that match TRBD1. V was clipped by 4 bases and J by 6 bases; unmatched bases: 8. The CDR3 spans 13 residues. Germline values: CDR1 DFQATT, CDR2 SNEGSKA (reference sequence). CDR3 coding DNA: TGCAGTGCTAAGGACAGGGTGGCAAGCGAGCAGTACTTC. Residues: CSAKDRVASEQYF.

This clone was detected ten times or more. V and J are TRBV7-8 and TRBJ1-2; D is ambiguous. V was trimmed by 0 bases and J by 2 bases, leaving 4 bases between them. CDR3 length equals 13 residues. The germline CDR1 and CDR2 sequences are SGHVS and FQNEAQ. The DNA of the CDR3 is TGTGCCAGCAGCTTAGCGGCAAACTATGGCTACACCTTC. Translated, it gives CASSLAANYGYTF.

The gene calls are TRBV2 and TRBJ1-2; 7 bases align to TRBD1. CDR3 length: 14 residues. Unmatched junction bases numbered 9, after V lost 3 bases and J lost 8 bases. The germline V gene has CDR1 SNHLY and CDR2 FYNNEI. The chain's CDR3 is CASSESGRGRGYTF. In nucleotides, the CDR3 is TGTGCCAGCAGTGAGTCGGGCAGGGGGAGAGGCTACACCTTC.

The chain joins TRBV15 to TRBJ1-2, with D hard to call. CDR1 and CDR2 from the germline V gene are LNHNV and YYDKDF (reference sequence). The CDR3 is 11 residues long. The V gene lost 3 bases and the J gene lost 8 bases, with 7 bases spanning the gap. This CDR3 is CATSRGFGYTF. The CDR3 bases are TGTGCCACCAGCAGGGGATTCGGCTACACCTTC.

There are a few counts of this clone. The CDR3 is CASGFQREQYNEQFF. CDR3 sequence (DNA): TGTGCTAGTGGTTTCCAGCGGGAGCAGTACAATGAGCAGTTCTTC. The chain joins TRBV12-5 to TRBJ2-1; 8 positions agree with TRBD2. Trimming at V came to 3 bases and at J to 4 bases, leaving 5 bases not matched to a gene. This CDR3 contains 15 residues. Germline lookup yields CDR1 LGHNT and CDR2 FRNRAP.

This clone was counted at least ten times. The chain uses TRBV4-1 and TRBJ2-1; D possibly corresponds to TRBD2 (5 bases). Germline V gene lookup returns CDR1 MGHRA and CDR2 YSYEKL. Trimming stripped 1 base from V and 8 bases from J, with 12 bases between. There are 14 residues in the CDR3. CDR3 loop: CASSQAGIPHEQFF. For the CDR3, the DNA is TGCGCCAGCAGCCAAGCGGGAATCCCTCATGAGCAGTTCTTC.

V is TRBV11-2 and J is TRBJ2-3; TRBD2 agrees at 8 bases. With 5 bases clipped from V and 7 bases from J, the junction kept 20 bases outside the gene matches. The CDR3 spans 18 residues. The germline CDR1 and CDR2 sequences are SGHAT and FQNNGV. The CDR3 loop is CASSGTRTSWRESYTQYF. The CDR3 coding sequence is TGTGCCAGCAGCGGAACCCGGACTAGCTGGAGGGAGTCGTATACGCAGTATTTT.

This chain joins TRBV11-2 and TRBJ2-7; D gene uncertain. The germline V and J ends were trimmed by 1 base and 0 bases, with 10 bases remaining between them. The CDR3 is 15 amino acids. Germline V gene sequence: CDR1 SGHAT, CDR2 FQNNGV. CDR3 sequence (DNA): TGTGCCAGCAGCTTAGGATGTGAAATCTCCTACGAGCAGTACTTC. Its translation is CASSLGCEISYEQYF.

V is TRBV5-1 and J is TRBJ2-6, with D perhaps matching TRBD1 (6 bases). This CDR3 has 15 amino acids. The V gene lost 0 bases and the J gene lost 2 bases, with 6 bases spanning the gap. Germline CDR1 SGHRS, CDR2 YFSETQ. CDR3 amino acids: CASSLEGAGANVLTF. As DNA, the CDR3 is TGCGCCAGCAGCTTGGAGGGGGCTGGGGCCAACGTCCTGACTTTC.

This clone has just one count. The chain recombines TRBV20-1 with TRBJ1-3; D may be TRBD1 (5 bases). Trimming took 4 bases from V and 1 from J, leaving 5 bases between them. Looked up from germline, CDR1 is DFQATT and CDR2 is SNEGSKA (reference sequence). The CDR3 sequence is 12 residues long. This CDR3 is CSATGSGNTIYF. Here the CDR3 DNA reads TGCAGTGCTACAGGGTCTGGAAACACCATATATTTT.

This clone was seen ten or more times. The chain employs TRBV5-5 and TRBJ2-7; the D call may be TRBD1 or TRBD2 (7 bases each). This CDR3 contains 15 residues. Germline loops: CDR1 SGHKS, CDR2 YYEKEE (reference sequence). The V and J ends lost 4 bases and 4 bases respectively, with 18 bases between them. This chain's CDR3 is CASSPGGDPIYEQYF. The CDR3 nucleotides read TGTGCCAGCAGCCCAGGGGGGGACCCTATTTACGAGCAGTACTTC.

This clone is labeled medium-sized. CDR3 loop: CASNGYSSYEQYF. The CDR3 DNA reads as TGTGCCAGCAATGGATACAGCTCCTACGAGCAGTACTTC. The rearrangement uses TRBV2 and TRBJ2-7; D unresolved. Germline V gene data show CDR1 as SNHLY and CDR2 as FYNNEI. With 7 bases removed from V and 0 bases from J, the gap between germline ends came to 10 bases. The CDR3 sequence is 13 residues long.

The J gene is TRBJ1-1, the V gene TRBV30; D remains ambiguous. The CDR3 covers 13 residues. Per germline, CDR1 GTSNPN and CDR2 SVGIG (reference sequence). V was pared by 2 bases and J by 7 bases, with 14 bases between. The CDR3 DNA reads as TGTGCCTGGAGTACTCCCCTGATAGTTGAAGCTTTCTTT. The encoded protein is CAWSTPLIVEAFF.

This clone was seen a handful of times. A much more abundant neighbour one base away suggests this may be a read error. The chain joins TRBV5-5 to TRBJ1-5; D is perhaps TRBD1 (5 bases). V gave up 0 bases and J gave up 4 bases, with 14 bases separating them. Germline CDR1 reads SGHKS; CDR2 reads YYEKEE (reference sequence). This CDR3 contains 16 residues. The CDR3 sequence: CASSLALGVLNQPQHF. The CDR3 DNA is TGTGCCAGCAGCTTGGCGTTGGGGGTGTTGAATCAGCCCCAGCATTTT.

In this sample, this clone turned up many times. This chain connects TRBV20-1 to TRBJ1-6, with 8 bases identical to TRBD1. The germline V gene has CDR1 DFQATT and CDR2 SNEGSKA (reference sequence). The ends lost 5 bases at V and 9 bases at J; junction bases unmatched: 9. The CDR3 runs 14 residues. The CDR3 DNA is TGCAGTGCTCGCAGAGACAGGGGAGGTTCACCCCTCCACTTT. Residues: CSARRDRGGSPLHF.

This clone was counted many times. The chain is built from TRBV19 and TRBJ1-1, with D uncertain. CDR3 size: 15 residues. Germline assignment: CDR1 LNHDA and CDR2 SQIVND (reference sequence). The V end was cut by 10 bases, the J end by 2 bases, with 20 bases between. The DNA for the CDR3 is TGTGCCACCGCCGGAAAAAGGACGGCCAACACTGAAGCTTTCTTT. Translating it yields CATAGKRTANTEAFF.

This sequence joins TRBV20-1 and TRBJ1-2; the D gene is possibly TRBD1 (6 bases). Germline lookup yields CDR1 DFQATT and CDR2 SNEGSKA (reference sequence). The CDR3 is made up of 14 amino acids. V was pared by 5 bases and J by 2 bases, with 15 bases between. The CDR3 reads CSAAGTPSNYGYTF. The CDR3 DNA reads TGCAGTGCTGCCGGGACACCCTCGAACTATGGCTACACCTTC.

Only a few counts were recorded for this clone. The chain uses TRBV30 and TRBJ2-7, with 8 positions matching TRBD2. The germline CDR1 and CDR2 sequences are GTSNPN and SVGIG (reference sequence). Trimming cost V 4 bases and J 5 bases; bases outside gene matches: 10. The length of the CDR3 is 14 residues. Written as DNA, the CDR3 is TGTGCCTGGAAGGGTCGGGAGGGCCTCCACGAGCAGTACTTC. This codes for CAWKGREGLHEQYF. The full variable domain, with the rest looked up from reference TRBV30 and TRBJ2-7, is SQTIHQWPATLVQPVGSPLSLECTVEGTSNPNLYWYRQAAGRGLQLLFYSVGIGQISSEVPQNLSASRPQDRQFILSSKKLLLSDSGFYLCAWKGREGLHEQYFGPGTRLTVT.

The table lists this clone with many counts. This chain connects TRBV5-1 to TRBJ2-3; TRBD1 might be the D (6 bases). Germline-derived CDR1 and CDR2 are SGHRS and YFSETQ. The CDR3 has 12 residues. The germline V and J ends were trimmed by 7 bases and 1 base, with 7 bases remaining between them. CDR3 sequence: CASRQGTDTQYF. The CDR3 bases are TGCGCCAGCCGACAGGGCACAGATACGCAGTATTTT.